What follows are 24 T cell receptor beta chains derived from one specimen sequenced in a study of shared clonotypes between healthy human individuals. Sequencing used immunoSEQ multiplex PCR; TCRdb keeps in-frame clones, though not all of them. The table has hundreds of thousands of clones, 76% seen once. Sequenced sample: PBMCs. The origin of the receptors is a middle-aged woman in good health. Some clones in this sample may be carry-over from other donors' samples.

The V gene is TRBV28, the J gene TRBJ1-2; possibly TRBD1 for D (6 bases). Germline V CDR1 and CDR2: MDHEN, SYDVKM. V lost 4 bases to trimming and J lost 4 bases, with 10 bases between them. The CDR3 contains 13 residues. As DNA, the CDR3 is TGTGCCAGCAGTTCGTCGGGGGCCTATGGCTACACCTTC. This encodes CASSSSGAYGYTF.

This chain connects TRBV19 to TRBJ2-7; TRBD2 matches 13 bases. V gave up 5 bases and J gave up 3 bases; unmatched junction bases: 7. This CDR3 comprises 16 residues. CDR1 and CDR2 from the germline V gene are LNHDA and SQIVND (reference sequence). The CDR3 DNA reads TGTGCCAGTAGTCTGCGGACTAGCGGGAGTCGCTACGAGCAGTACTTC. Translated, it gives CASSLRTSGSRYEQYF.

The V call is TRBV11-2, the J call TRBJ2-3, with D possibly matching TRBD2 (6 bases). The CDR3 spans 15 residues. Looked up from germline, CDR1 is SGHAT and CDR2 is FQNNGV. V was cut by 2 bases and J by 3 bases, with 12 bases left in between. CDR3 protein: CASSLLGGLTDTQYF. In DNA form, the CDR3 reads TGTGCCAGCAGCTTACTTGGGGGGTTGACAGATACGCAGTATTTT.

The chain recombines TRBV11-2 with TRBJ2-6; possible D gene TRBD1, 5 bases. The CDR3 consists of 13 residues. Trimming left V 10 bases short and J 2 bases short, with 9 bases between. Per the germline V gene, CDR1 is SGHAT and CDR2 is FQNNGV. CDR3 in amino acids: CATEQAGANVLTF. CDR3 bases: TGTGCCACCGAACAGGCTGGGGCCAACGTCCTGACTTTC.

The chain couples TRBV30 to TRBJ1-5, with unresolved D. Germline-derived CDR1 and CDR2 are GTSNPN and SVGIG (reference sequence). The CDR3 consists of 14 residues. V was pared by 0 bases and J by 0 bases, with 6 bases between. In DNA, the CDR3 is TGTGCCTGGAGTGTACGTCGTAGCAATCAGCCCCAGCATTTT. It specifies CAWSVRRSNQPQHF.

This clone was observed a few times. The chain has TRBV29-1 and TRBJ2-5; D is undetermined. V was pared by 0 bases and J by 4 bases, with 18 bases between. CDR3 length: 16 amino acids. CDR1 SQVTM and CDR2 ANQGSEA come from the germline V gene. CDR3 in DNA: TGCAGCGTTGAAGATTGGGTTGTAAGTGCAGGAGAGACCCAGTACTTC. Translating it yields CSVEDWVVSAGETQYF.

This chain connects TRBV9 to TRBJ2-1, with 14 bases lining up with TRBD2. In germline, CDR1 is SGDLS, CDR2 YYNGEE. The CDR3 is made up of 17 amino acids. Germline trimming cut 3 bases from V and 0 bases from J; bases unmatched to any gene: 2. CDR3 sequence: CASSEGTSGSSYNEQFF. The CDR3, as DNA: TGTGCCAGCAGCGAGGGGACTAGCGGGAGCTCCTACAATGAGCAGTTCTTC.

Details on this clone: In the same sample, other DNA sequences code for this CDR3. The chain couples TRBV7-3 to TRBJ2-3; 9 bases agree with TRBD2. Unmatched junction bases numbered 3, after V lost 2 bases and J lost 3 bases. The germline V gene encodes CDR1 SGHTA and CDR2 FQGTGA. The CDR3 is made up of 15 amino acids. CDR3 sequence (DNA): TGTGCCAGCAGCTTAGCGGGAGGGCGGACAGATACGCAGTATTTT. Protein sequence: CASSLAGGRTDTQYF.

The rearrangement joins TRBV30 to TRBJ2-1; 8 nucleotides line up with TRBD2. This CDR3 spans 15 amino acids. The germline V gene encodes CDR1 GTSNPN and CDR2 SVGIG (reference sequence). Trimming removed 8 bases from V and 0 bases from J; junction bases left unmatched: 9. The CDR3 bases are TGTGCCCTAACCGGGACTAGGAGCTCCTACAATGAGCAGTTCTTC. Encoded protein: CALTGTRSSYNEQFF.

On this clone itself: A read error is likely, as this CDR3 ends without the conserved phenylalanine or tryptophan. The rearrangement uses TRBV7-2 and TRBJ2-7; a weak D match, TRBD2 (6 bases). Germline CDR1 is SGHTA and CDR2 is FQGNSA. This CDR3 is built from 14 residues. The CDR3 DNA follows: TGCGCCAGCAGCTCGACTAGACTTAAATACGAGCAGTACCTC. Protein: CASSSTRLKYEQYL.

V gene TRBV9 combines with J gene TRBJ1-1; 8 bases are a match to TRBD1. This CDR3 is 15 amino acids long. Germline trimming cut 7 bases from V and 1 base from J; bases unmatched to any gene: 9. CDR1 SGDLS and CDR2 YYNGEE come from the germline V gene. This CDR3 is CASRRFGQGNTEAFF. CDR3 DNA: TGTGCCAGCCGCCGATTTGGACAGGGGAACACTGAAGCTTTCTTT.

This clone was picked up a small number of times. J is TRBJ1-1 and V is TRBV18; D remains unclear. Germline values: CDR1 KGHSH, CDR2 LQKENI. The CDR3 consists of 15 residues. V was trimmed by 5 bases and J by 0 bases, leaving 13 bases between them. This CDR3 is CASSTGSGLNTEAFF. The CDR3 DNA reads as TGTGCCAGCTCAACCGGTAGCGGATTGAACACTGAAGCTTTCTTT.

The rearrangement uses TRBV4-1 and TRBJ2-5; D is possibly TRBD1 or TRBD2 (6 bases each). The CDR3 runs 16 residues. Germline V gene sequence: CDR1 MGHRA, CDR2 YSYEKL. V was pared by 0 bases and J by 4 bases, with 15 bases between. CDR3 residues: CASSQEQGGTPETQYF. Here the CDR3 DNA reads TGCGCCAGCAGCCAAGAACAGGGAGGAACTCCAGAGACCCAGTACTTC.

The V gene is TRBV11-2, the J gene TRBJ2-5, with 13 bases fitting TRBD2. Germline trimming cut 4 bases from V and 5 bases from J; bases unmatched to any gene: 4. This CDR3 region has 15 residues. CDR1 SGHAT and CDR2 FQNNGV come from the germline V gene. This CDR3 is CASSSRGLAGETQYF. The CDR3 nucleotides are TGTGCCAGCAGCTCTAGGGGACTAGCGGGGGAGACCCAGTACTTC. The entire variable domain, with the rest obtained from reference TRBV11-2 and TRBJ2-5, is as follows: EAGVAQSPRYKIIEKRQSVAFWCNPISGHATLYWYQQILGQGPKLLIQFQNNGVVDDSQLPKDRFSAERLKGVDSTLKIQPAKLEDSAVYLCASSSRGLAGETQYFGPGTRLLVL.

In this sample, this clone turned up a few times. At the DNA level, this CDR3 is encoded by other sequences in the same sample as well. The rearrangement joins TRBV5-6 to TRBJ2-5; D is unclear. Germline assignment: CDR1 SGHDT and CDR2 YYEEEE. V was clipped by 0 bases and J by 5 bases, with 2 bases between them. The CDR3 is made up of 11 amino acids. The CDR3 DNA follows: TGTGCCAGCAGCTTGGCTGAGACCCAGTACTTC. The encoded protein is CASSLAETQYF.

The rearrangement joins TRBV5-1 to TRBJ2-3; the match to TRBD2 covers 10 bases. Trimming cost V 0 bases and J 4 bases; bases outside gene matches: 2. The germline CDR1 and CDR2 sequences are SGHRS and YFSETQ. This CDR3 has 15 amino acids. Here the CDR3 reads CASSLGTSGSDTQYF. DNA for the CDR3: TGCGCCAGCAGCTTGGGGACTAGCGGATCAGATACGCAGTATTTT.

This clone appeared a single time. The chain links TRBV7-7 to TRBJ2-2, with D possibly TRBD2 on 6 matching bases. The germline V gene encodes CDR1 SSHAT and CDR2 FNYEAQ (reference sequence). The CDR3 covers 17 residues. Trimming left V 2 bases short and J 1 base short, with 14 bases between. Here the CDR3 reads CASSLLGGGMNTGELFF. The CDR3, as DNA: TGTGCCAGCAGCTTACTAGGCGGCGGGATGAACACCGGGGAGCTGTTTTTT.

This clone was detected once. The V gene is TRBV9, the J gene TRBJ2-1; 7 bases agree with TRBD1. V gave up 3 bases and J gave up 9 bases; unmatched junction bases: 9. Germline V lookup: CDR1 SGDLS, CDR2 YYNGEE. The length of the CDR3 is 14 residues. The CDR3 spells CASSGGQAKGEQFF. The CDR3 DNA reads as TGTGCCAGCAGCGGAGGACAGGCAAAGGGTGAGCAGTTCTTC.

The chain uses TRBV5-8 and TRBJ2-4; D perhaps matches TRBD2 (6 bases). The germline CDR1 and CDR2 sequences are SGHTS and YDEGEE. The CDR3 runs 12 residues. The ends were cut back, 4 bases at V and 7 bases at J, with 9 bases in the middle. For the CDR3, the DNA is TGTGCCAGCAGCCCACGGGGGAACATTCAGTACTTC. This sequence encodes CASSPRGNIQYF.

About this clone: Other nucleotide sequences in the sample specify the same CDR3. The gene calls are TRBV6-5 and TRBJ2-2, with unresolved D. The CDR3 totals 13 residues. V lost 2 bases to trimming and J lost 4 bases, with 5 bases between them. Germline CDR1 MNHEY, CDR2 SVGAGI. The CDR3 DNA follows: TGTGCCAGCAGTTACCCGGGCACCGGGGAGCTGTTTTTT. It codes for CASSYPGTGELFF.

The rearrangement joins TRBV6-1 to TRBJ2-4; D is perhaps TRBD2 (6 bases). The CDR3 covers 14 residues. Trimming left V 0 bases short and J 8 bases short, with 11 bases between. Germline V lookup: CDR1 MNHNS, CDR2 SASEGT. The CDR3 loop is CASSEAEGWDIQYF. The CDR3 coding sequence is TGTGCCAGCAGTGAAGCGGAGGGATGGGACATTCAGTACTTC.

This chain joins TRBV30 and TRBJ1-1; no clear D gene. The CDR3 extends over 13 amino acids. Trimming stripped 1 base from V and 6 bases from J, with 12 bases between. The germline V gene encodes CDR1 GTSNPN and CDR2 SVGIG (reference sequence). CDR3 nucleotide sequence: TGTGCCTGGAGTGCTCGAGGTTCCGCTGAAGCTTTCTTT. Its translation: CAWSARGSAEAFF.

The chain employs TRBV11-2 and TRBJ2-5; TRBD1 might be the D (7 bases). Trimming pared 1 base from V and 9 bases from J, leaving 12 bases between. CDR1 and CDR2 (germline): SGHAT, FQNNGV. The CDR3 extends over 13 amino acids. The CDR3 bases are TGTGCCAGCAGCTTAGTTGTCAGGGGGGCCCAGTACTTC. As protein: CASSLVVRGAQYF.

This sequence joins TRBV7-2 and TRBJ1-2; D gene uncertain. The CDR3 spans 14 residues. CDR1 is SGHTA and CDR2 is FQGNSA in the germline V gene. Trimming removed 3 bases from V and 2 bases from J, with 10 bases in between. The CDR3 nucleotides read TGTGCCAGCAGCTTGGGCAGCCGGAACTATGGCTACACCTTC. Translated: CASSLGSRNYGYTF.